This TCR beta chain is from a study of memory CD4+ T cells and cytomegalovirus serostatus. Overall study context: Healthy Belgian adult donors included about 10 CMV-positive and 24 CMV-negative people.

Original handling: After removing out-of-frame reads, around 2.2 million distinct TCRbeta sequences remained. Method: immunoSEQ multiplex PCR; TCRdb's copy keeps in-frame clones and lacks some. V and J calls and clone size come straight from that table; D and trimming were deduced from the DNA. Of over 65,000 clones in the sample, around 80% were seen once. Single viable CD3+CD4+CD8-CD45RO+ cells were sorted as the memory CD4+ T cells. Serum IgG to CMV pp150, pp28, p38 and p52 defined serostatus. Regarding the study as a whole: Each of roughly 65 CMV-associated TCRbeta sequences occurred in one to five individuals.

Germline assignment: CDR1 SGHTA and CDR2 FQGNSA. The CDR3 totals 13 residues. V gave up 1 base and J gave up 6 bases, with 9 bases separating them. A single count supports this clone. Its antigen remains unidentified. The TCR was taken from an adult in good health and CMV-seronegative. This chain uses TRBV7-2 with TRBJ2-5; D ambiguous. Specimen: memory CD4+ T cells from blood. The DNA of the CDR3 is TGTGCCAGCAGCTTAGGGCCACACCAGACCCAGTACTTC. It codes for CASSLGPHQTQYF.